These T cell receptor beta chains were read from a single sample in a study of cytomegalovirus exposure and HLA in healthy donors. Method: immunoSEQ multiplex PCR; TCRdb's copy keeps in-frame clones and lacks some. The sample has fewer than 250,000 clones, over 70% seen once. Sequencing was carried out using PBMCs. The origin of the receptors is a man younger than 40 in good health and CMV-seronegative. Both conserved end residues are part of each CDR3. The order of the fields is J gene, D gene, V gene, CDR3 DNA, CDR3 protein. A D gene is named only where the DNA matches it firmly.

TRBJ2-1,-,TRBV19,TGTGCCAGTAGTAATCACGGGGATGAGCAGTTCTTC,CASSNHGDEQFF
TRBJ1-1,TRBD1,TRBV6-1,TGTGCCAGCAGTAAGCAGACAGGGAGCCTCACTGAAGCTTTCTTT,CASSKQTGSLTEAFF
TRBJ2-2,-,TRBV6-5,TGTGCCAGCAGCCCAGGGATCCCCGGGGAGCTGTTTTTT,CASSPGIPGELFF
TRBJ1-1,TRBD1,TRBV19,TGTGCCAGTAGTAAATTAGGGACAGGCGATATCACTGAAGCTTTCTTT,CASSKLGTGDITEAFF
TRBJ2-3,TRBD2,TRBV5-8,TGTGCCAGCAGCTTAGCGGGGCGCACAGATACGCAGTATTTT,CASSLAGRTDTQYF
TRBJ2-5,TRBD2,TRBV19,TGTGCCAGTAGGTCCAAAGCGGGGGTGGAGACCCAGTACTTC,CASRSKAGVETQYF
TRBJ1-1,-,TRBV2,TGTGCCAGCAGGGGAACGCAGGGTAGAGCTTTCTTT,CASRGTQGRAFF
TRBJ1-1,-,TRBV28,TGTGCCAGCAGTTTCCTTCCTGGCGGGGCGGGGAACACTGAAGCTTTCTTT,CASSFLPGGAGNTEAFF
TRBJ2-7,-,TRBV27,TGTGCCAGCACTGAAGGGGGAATTTGGGCCGAGCAGTACTTC,CASTEGGIWAEQYF
TRBJ2-2,TRBD2,TRBV27,TGTGCCAGCAGCGGGAGGGCCGCCGGGGAGCTGTTTTTT,CASSGRAAGELFF
TRBJ2-5,TRBD2,TRBV15,TGTGCCACCAGCATAGGGGTAGCGGGAGAGACCCAGTACTTC,CATSIGVAGETQYF
TRBJ2-7,-,TRBV5-1,TGCGCCAGCACCAATACCTACCCCTACGAGCAGTACTTC,CASTNTYPYEQYF
TRBJ2-7,TRBD2,TRBV25-1,TGTGCCAGCAGCCCCGGGAGGGTCTCTAGAGAGCAGTACTTC,CASSPGRVSREQYF